The clone carrying this TCR beta chain has more than one count but fewer than ten. Its antigen is currently unknown. This sample was taken from a study of beta chain features in type 1 diabetes. Study-wide points: The study found moderately but significantly shorter TCRB CDR3s in all four CD4+ subsets of Type 1 diabetes patients.

Reverse transcribing all isolated RNA meant expressed TCRB transcripts were sequenced. TCRdb's copy holds only in-frame clones and misses some; the assay was immunoSEQ multiplex PCR. The sample has about 160,000 clones, 8% to 8.5% seen once. Looked up from germline, CDR1 is SQVTM and CDR2 is ANQGSEA. The CDR3 length is 13 residues. V shed 4 bases and J 2 bases; nucleotides not matched to a gene: 2. The source of this sequence is a woman under 30 with type 1 diabetes. The source material was central memory CD4+ T cells from blood. The V gene is TRBV29-1, the J gene TRBJ2-7; 10 bases line up with TRBD1. CDR3 coding DNA: TGCAGCGTTGGGACAGGGGGTGCCTACGAGCAGTACTTC. Translated, it gives CSVGTGGAYEQYF.